These 14 T cell receptor beta chains were sequenced from one sample in a study of blood T cell repertoires in COVID-19 (dated by TCRdb to about 2020). Receptor libraries were prepared by the immunoSEQ multiplex PCR assay. The immuneACCESS repertoire file appears here via TCRdb, limited to in-frame rearrangements. These files lack a portion of the clones; in checked studies, under half of the deficit traces to unresolved V genes, and the cause of the others is not known. The sample table shows 100,000 to 150,000 clones, and under 85% are seen once. 12% of the sample rests with the top ten. Material for sequencing was peripheral blood. Receptors originate from a woman aged 55 to 70 with acute or convalescent COVID-19.

The chain carries TRBV7-9 and TRBJ1-1; TRBD1 aligns across 10 bases. V shed 3 bases, J shed 5 bases, and the junction held 6 bases outside the gene matches. This CDR3 has 15 amino acids. CDR1 SEHNR and CDR2 FQNEAQ come from the germline V gene (reference sequence). The CDR3 DNA follows: TGTGCCAGCAGCTTCATGACAGGGGGCGCGACTGAAGCTTTCTTT. Translated: CASSFMTGGATEAFF.

V is TRBV28 and J is TRBJ1-1; D gene unclear. Germline CDR1 and CDR2: MDHEN and SYDVKM. This CDR3 contains 14 residues. The V end was cut by 4 bases, the J end by 5 bases, with 14 bases between. CDR3 sequence: CASSSAGSPTEAFF. The DNA of the CDR3 is TGTGCCAGCAGTTCTGCGGGGAGCCCGACTGAAGCTTTCTTT.

DNA of the CDR3: TGTGCCAGCTCACCGAGGCAGGGAACTTCTGCAACTAATGAAAAACTGTTTTTT. Protein product: CASSPRQGTSATNEKLFF. V is TRBV18 and J is TRBJ1-4, with D possibly being TRBD1 (5 bases). The CDR3 is 18 amino acids. Germline V gene sequence: CDR1 KGHSH, CDR2 LQKENI. V lost 3 bases to trimming and J lost 0 bases, with 17 bases between them.

This chain joins TRBV7-2 and TRBJ1-2; D remains ambiguous. CDR1 SGHTA and CDR2 FQGNSA come from the germline V gene. The V and J ends lost 2 bases and 8 bases respectively, with 18 bases between them. There are 15 residues in the CDR3. CDR3 in DNA: TGTGCCAGCAGCTTACCGGGGAGCATTCGTTGGGGCTACACCTTC. Its translation: CASSLPGSIRWGYTF.

The chain links TRBV5-5 to TRBJ2-3; 8 bases align to TRBD1. The CDR3 totals 14 residues. Unmatched junction bases numbered 7, after V lost 5 bases and J lost 5 bases. Germline V gives CDR1 SGHKS, CDR2 YYEKEE (reference sequence). The CDR3 here is CASSLGQGRDTQYF. As DNA, the CDR3 is TGTGCCAGCAGTCTAGGACAGGGCAGAGATACGCAGTATTTT.

This clone was observed once. V and J are TRBV19 and TRBJ1-3; the D is unclear. Germline V lookup: CDR1 LNHDA, CDR2 SQIVND (reference sequence). V lost 1 base and J lost 0, with 4 bases in between. This CDR3 region has 14 residues. The CDR3: CASSIADSGNTIYF. CDR3 bases: TGTGCCAGTAGTATAGCAGACTCTGGAAACACCATATATTTT.

This rearrangement joins TRBV4-2 to TRBJ1-2; no firm D call. The V gene lost 0 bases and the J gene lost 5 bases, with 13 bases spanning the gap. This CDR3 comprises 15 residues. From germline, CDR1 is LGHNA and CDR2 YNFKEQ. The CDR3 is CASSQERFEDYGYTF. The DNA of the CDR3 is TGTGCCAGCAGCCAAGAAAGGTTCGAGGATTATGGCTACACCTTC.

This chain uses TRBV19 with TRBJ2-5; perhaps TRBD1 as D (6 bases). V dropped 5 bases and J dropped 6 bases, with 16 bases sitting between them. Germline CDR1 LNHDA, CDR2 SQIVND (reference sequence). The CDR3 extends over 14 amino acids. This CDR3 reads CASSPTGSGQTQYF. The CDR3 nucleotides are TGTGCCAGTAGTCCTACAGGGTCTGGACAGACCCAGTACTTC.

This chain links TRBV19 with TRBJ1-2; a weak D match, TRBD1 (5 bases). Trimming took 6 bases from V and 7 from J, leaving 12 bases between them. CDR1 and CDR2 from the germline V gene are LNHDA and SQIVND (reference sequence). The CDR3 covers 12 residues. CDR3 in amino acids: CASSTGGGGYTF. As DNA, the CDR3 is TGTGCCAGTAGCACGGGGGGAGGTGGCTACACCTTC.

This chain joins TRBV11-1 and TRBJ2-5, with a weak D call TRBD1 (6 bases). Trimming cost V 1 base and J 3 bases, with 12 bases left between them. This CDR3 contains 15 residues. The germline CDR1 and CDR2 sequences are SGHAT and FQDESV (reference sequence). The CDR3 loop is CASSLEGDVEETQYF. The CDR3 DNA reads TGTGCCAGCAGCTTAGAGGGGGACGTTGAAGAGACCCAGTACTTC.

This clone was counted only a few times. V is TRBV5-1 and J is TRBJ1-4; 8 bases align to TRBD1. V lost 0 bases, J lost 5 bases, and 3 bases stayed unmatched. Germline V gene data show CDR1 as SGHRS and CDR2 as YFSETQ. There are 15 residues in the CDR3. The CDR3 DNA reads TGCGCCAGCAGCTTGGGCTGGACAGGGAATGAAAAACTGTTTTTT. Encoded protein: CASSLGWTGNEKLFF. The whole variable domain, filled in from reference TRBV5-1 and TRBJ1-4, reads KAGVTQTPRYLIKTRGQQVTLSCSPISGHRSVSWYQQTPGQGLQFLFEYFSETQRNKGNFPGRFSGRQFSNSRSEMNVSTLELGDSALYLCASSLGWTGNEKLFFGSGTQLSVL.

This sequence joins TRBV28 and TRBJ1-5; TRBD1 might be the D (5 bases). V lost 8 bases and J 1 base, leaving 15 bases between the germline ends. CDR1 MDHEN and CDR2 SYDVKM come from the germline V gene. This CDR3 is built from 15 residues. CDR3 sequence: CASYASTVSNQPQHF. The CDR3 DNA is TGTGCCAGCTATGCTTCGACAGTAAGCAATCAGCCCCAGCATTTT.

The chain is built from TRBV19 and TRBJ1-5; the D is unclear. There are 18 residues in the CDR3. Germline assignment: CDR1 LNHDA and CDR2 SQIVND (reference sequence). V was pared by 1 base and J by 2 bases, with 18 bases between. The DNA of the CDR3 is TGTGCCAGTAGTATAGTTACCAGCCGAGGATCGGGCAATCAGCCCCAGCATTTT. It translates to CASSIVTSRGSGNQPQHF. The variable domain in full, completed from reference TRBV19 and TRBJ1-5, reads DGGITQSPKYLFRKEGQNVTLSCEQNLNHDAMYWYRQDPGQGLRLIYYSQIVNDFQKGDIAEGYSVSREKKESFPLTVTSAQKNPTAFYLCASSIVTSRGSGNQPQHFGDGTRLSIL.

CDR3 sequence: CASSERRDTVNSPLHF. CDR3 coding DNA: TGTGCCAGCAGCGAGAGACGGGACACCGTTAATTCACCCCTCCACTTT. This chain links TRBV9 with TRBJ1-6; D is perhaps TRBD1 (6 bases). Trimming took 3 bases from V and 6 from J, leaving 16 bases between them. The CDR3 runs 16 residues. Germline V gene data show CDR1 as SGDLS and CDR2 as YYNGEE.